Listed here are 9 T cell receptor beta chains from one sample, sequenced in a study of blood T cell repertoires in COVID-19. The method was immunoSEQ multiplex PCR; TCRdb's version includes in-frame clones alone and lacks a portion of them. The sample includes roughly 160,000 clones, around 90% of them seen just once. The sequenced material came from peripheral blood. Every receptor here comes from a man aged 60 to 75 with COVID-19, enrolled during active disease.

The chain couples TRBV4-3 to TRBJ2-1; 7 nucleotides align to TRBD1. Germline assignment: CDR1 LGHNA and CDR2 YSLEER. The V segment lost 1 base and the J segment 4 bases; nucleotides outside the gene matches: 4. CDR3 length equals 15 residues. The CDR3 nucleotides are TGCGCCAGCAGCCAAGGACAGGGTTCGTACAATGAGCAGTTCTTC. Its translation: CASSQGQGSYNEQFF.

The chain has TRBV18 and TRBJ2-5; maybe TRBD2 (5 bases). This CDR3 has 13 residues. V lost 4 bases, J lost 4 bases, and 10 bases lay in between. Germline values: CDR1 KGHSH, CDR2 LQKENI. For the CDR3, the DNA is TGTGCCAGCTCACTCGGGGTCTTAGAGACCCAGTACTTC. Protein product: CASSLGVLETQYF.

CDR3 loop: CASRAPGLAGVQETQYF. DNA for the CDR3: TGTGCCAGCCGTGCCCCGGGACTAGCGGGAGTTCAAGAGACCCAGTACTTC. The chain is built from TRBV11-2 and TRBJ2-5; 14 nucleotides match TRBD2. In germline, CDR1 is SGHAT, CDR2 FQNNGV. The CDR3 has 17 amino acids. Germline trimming cut 8 bases from V and 2 bases from J; bases unmatched to any gene: 10. The complete variable domain, with remaining parts taken from reference TRBV11-2 and TRBJ2-5, reads EAGVAQSPRYKIIEKRQSVAFWCNPISGHATLYWYQQILGQGPKLLIQFQNNGVVDDSQLPKDRFSAERLKGVDSTLKIQPAKLEDSAVYLCASRAPGLAGVQETQYFGPGTRLLVL.

The chain joins TRBV10-3 to TRBJ1-3, with D possibly being TRBD1 (5 bases). Trimming removed 4 bases at V and 0 bases at J, with 7 bases between. The CDR3 has 14 residues. Germline-derived CDR1 and CDR2 are ENHRY and SYGVKD. In nucleotides, the CDR3 is TGTGCCATCAGTGGGGGACTCTCTGGAAACACCATATATTTT. Translated, it gives CAISGGLSGNTIYF.

This clone was recorded only once. This sequence joins TRBV19 and TRBJ2-2; TRBD1 matches at 8 bases. In germline, CDR1 is LNHDA, CDR2 SQIVND (reference sequence). The CDR3 sequence is 14 residues long. With 7 bases clipped from V and 2 bases from J, the junction kept 3 bases outside the gene matches. CDR3 sequence: CASTQGANTGELFF. The CDR3 nucleotides are TGTGCCAGTACGCAGGGGGCTAACACCGGGGAGCTGTTTTTT.

This rearrangement joins TRBV29-1 to TRBJ1-1; TRBD1 might be the D (5 bases). CDR3 length: 15 residues. In germline, CDR1 is SQVTM, CDR2 ANQGSEA. Trimming removed 5 bases at V and 2 bases at J, with 18 bases between. CDR3 DNA sequence: TGCAGCGTTTCGGACGGATGGGGACTCAACACTGAAGCTTTCTTT. It encodes CSVSDGWGLNTEAFF.

The chain uses TRBV4-1 and TRBJ2-1; a weak D match, TRBD1 (6 bases). Germline CDR1 is MGHRA and CDR2 is YSYEKL. Trimming took 0 bases from V and 2 from J, leaving 8 bases between them. The length of the CDR3 is 15 residues. CDR3 region: CASSQDTGTYNEQFF. DNA of the CDR3: TGCGCCAGCAGCCAAGATACAGGGACCTACAATGAGCAGTTCTTC.

The chain uses TRBV12-3 or TRBV12-4 and TRBJ2-1, with D perhaps TRBD2 (6 bases). The CDR3 is made up of 12 amino acids. This chain's CDR3 is CVIADSYNEQFF. Written as DNA, the CDR3 is TGTGTCATAGCGGACTCCTACAATGAGCAGTTCTTC.

The rearrangement joins TRBV6-2 or TRBV6-3 to TRBJ2-2; 7 nucleotides align to TRBD1. The CDR3 sequence is 16 residues long. Unmatched junction bases numbered 9, after V lost 6 bases and J lost 2 bases. In germline, CDR1 is MNHEY, CDR2 SVGEGT. The CDR3 region has the DNA TGTGCCAGCAGCTCACAGGGGCGCGGAAACACCGGGGAGCTGTTTTTT. Translated: CASSSQGRGNTGELFF.